The clone carrying this T cell receptor (beta chain) was seen more than once but under ten times. The data were produced by immunoSEQ multiplex PCR, yet TCRdb's version contains in-frame clones alone and is incomplete. Of 200,000 or so clones in the sample, roughly 84% were seen once. Germline CDR1 reads LGHNA; CDR2 reads YNFKEQ. This CDR3 has 18 residues. Trimming pared 2 bases from V and 0 bases from J, leaving 16 bases between. This specimen comes from a study of blood T cell repertoires in COVID-19. The gene calls are TRBV4-2 and TRBJ1-4; D is possibly TRBD1 (5 bases). Material: peripheral blood. The receptor's source is a human donor in a cohort sampled during active COVID-19. CDR3 sequence (DNA): TGTGCCAGCAGCCAACGCACTCGAACAGGCACAACTAATGAAAAACTGTTTTTT. It specifies CASSQRTRTGTTNEKLFF.